Listed here are 14 T cell receptor beta chains from one sample, sequenced in a study of regulatory T cells in long-lasting Graves disease (dated by TCRdb to the early 2020s). The library was produced with multiplex PCR. The sequencer was an Illumina HiSeq 4000. iRepertoire HTBI primers and Arm-PCR amplification of CDR3 regions were used to construct TCR beta libraries. TCRdb reran the public reads through fastp at Q25 and MiXCR, keeping productive beta chains. Each CDR3 protein gets just one entry, which takes the most common genes and DNA from the rows behind it. The sample table contains a few hundred thousand distinct CDR3 sequences; only one count was recorded for approximately 15% of them. Clones ranked in the top ten supply over 7.5% of the sample. Reading the label with the study, this specimen's time point is: newly diagnosed GD, antithyroid drugs for less than 3 months. For both TCR sequencing and RNA sequencing, RNA was extracted from PBMCs using TRIzol.

The same specimen was also included in a second study, on T cells in Graves' hyperthyroidism and ophthalmopathy.

The sample consisted of peripheral blood mononuclear cells (PBMCs), taken at new diagnosis, from a patient treated with antithyroid drugs. These TCRs come from a man aged 25 to 40 with Graves disease. Donor details come from another sample of the same person, matched by shared clones.

V gene TRBV20-1 combines with J gene TRBJ1-1; D ambiguous. CDR3 length: 11 amino acids. Deletions cut 6 bases from V and 3 bases from J, with 8 bases between. Germline CDR1 and CDR2: DFQATT and SNEGSKA (reference sequence). CDR3 protein: CSAEVDTEAFF. The CDR3 DNA reads TGCAGTGCAGAGGTGGACACTGAAGCTTTCTTT.

This clonotype was detected a few times. This sequence joins TRBV6-1 and TRBJ2-3; D not certain. Per germline, CDR1 MNHNS and CDR2 SASEGT. CDR3 size: 16 residues. The V gene lost 5 bases and the J gene lost 0 bases, with 15 bases spanning the gap. DNA for the CDR3: TGTGCCAGCAGTCAGACCGAAGCCCATAGCACAGATACGCAGTATTTT. Translated, it gives CASSQTEAHSTDTQYF.

Only one count was recorded for this clonotype. A much larger clone differs by one base, so this may be a read error. CDR3 protein: CSVAHGPEWSQHF. For the CDR3, the DNA is TGCAGCGTTGCCCACGGCCCGGAGTGGTCCCAGCATTTT. The chain employs TRBV29-1 and TRBJ1-5; D ambiguous. CDR3 length: 13 residues. V lost 4 bases to trimming and J lost 11 bases, with 18 bases between them. Per the germline V gene, CDR1 is SQVTM and CDR2 is ANQGSEA.

Note on this clonotype: Compared with germline, one end of the junction differs, possibly owing to a read error. The chain has TRBV2 and TRBJ1-5; TRBD1 might be the D (5 bases). The CDR3 runs 14 residues. Germline loops: CDR1 SNHLY, CDR2 FYNNEI. The CDR3 spells CASSEMGLRQLQHF. CDR3 coding DNA: TGTGCCAGCAGTGAAATGGGACTAAGGCAGCTCCAGCATTTT.

The chain has TRBV6-1 and TRBJ2-1; TRBD2 agrees at 10 bases. This CDR3 is 15 amino acids long. Germline-derived CDR1 and CDR2 are MNHNS and SASEGT. The ends lost 5 bases at V and 7 bases at J; junction bases unmatched: 8. CDR3 bases: TGTGCCAGCAGTCAAAGCGGGAGGGCGAGGAATGAGCAGTTCTTC. Translated, it gives CASSQSGRARNEQFF.

This clonotype was observed at least ten times. This rearrangement joins TRBV20-1 to TRBJ1-1; TRBD1 matches 11 bases. Germline CDR1 DFQATT, CDR2 SNEGSKA (reference sequence). The CDR3 covers 16 residues. The V gene end was trimmed by 0 bases and the J gene end by 5 bases; junction bases not matched to a gene: 8. CDR3 sequence: CSARDSRGTGGTEAFF. For the CDR3, the DNA is TGCAGTGCTAGAGATTCTCGGGGGACAGGGGGTACTGAAGCTTTCTTT.

A single count supports this clonotype. The chain links TRBV18 to TRBJ2-5, with 7 bases fitting TRBD1. V was clipped by 6 bases and J by 3 bases; unmatched bases: 7. The CDR3 consists of 14 residues. Looked up from germline, CDR1 is KGHSH and CDR2 is LQKENI. The CDR3 loop reads CASSLGQVEETQYF. In DNA, the CDR3 is TGTGCCAGCTCCCTAGGACAGGTAGAAGAGACCCAGTACTTC.

This clonotype appeared many times. The chain recombines TRBV7-9 with TRBJ2-5; D remains unclear. The CDR3 length is 14 residues. Trimming shortened V by 3 bases and J by 2 bases, and 10 bases separated the two germline ends. Germline V lookup: CDR1 SEHNR, CDR2 FQNEAQ (reference sequence). CDR3 in amino acids: CASSFASLQETQYF. In nucleotides, the CDR3 is TGTGCCAGCAGCTTCGCCTCCCTTCAAGAGACCCAGTACTTC. Looking up the rest from reference TRBV7-9 and TRBJ2-5 gives the full variable domain: DTGVSQNPRHKITKRGQNVTFRCDPISEHNRLYWYRQTLGQGPEFLTYFQNEAQLEKSRLLSDRFSAERPKGSFSTLEIQRTEQGDSAMYLCASSFASLQETQYFGPGTRLLVL.

This clonotype was seen many times. The chain couples TRBV12-3 or TRBV12-4 to TRBJ1-2; D not certain. This CDR3 comprises 13 residues. The V end lost 5 bases, the J end lost 8 bases, and 15 bases lay between the germline ends. The CDR3 loop reads CASSDLTGWGYTF. CDR3 sequence (DNA): TGTGCCAGCAGTGACTTGACCGGCTGGGGCTACACCTTC.

The DNA of the CDR3 is TGTGCCAGCAGCCAAGATTTTGCAGGCACTGAAGCTTTCTTT. Amino acid sequence: CASSQDFAGTEAFF. This chain connects TRBV4-2 to TRBJ1-1; D is ambiguous. Trimming took off 0 bases at V and 4 bases at J, with 9 bases between the two ends. Germline V gene sequence: CDR1 LGHNA, CDR2 YNFKEQ. This CDR3 has 14 amino acids.

This clonotype was found many times. DNA for the CDR3: TGCGCCAGCAGCATCGACAGGGAGGGCTACGAGCAGTACTTC. It yields the protein CASSIDREGYEQYF. V and J are TRBV10-2 and TRBJ2-7; TRBD1 or TRBD2 may be the D gene (7 bases each). The CDR3 is 14 residues long. Germline-derived CDR1 and CDR2 are WSHSY and SAAADI. Trimming left V 6 bases short and J 3 bases short, with 15 bases between.

The chain joins TRBV3-1 to TRBJ2-2; D remains ambiguous. Trimming shortened V by 0 bases and J by 5 bases, and 10 bases separated the two germline ends. The CDR3 spans 15 residues. Germline-derived CDR1 and CDR2 are LGHDT and YNNKEL (reference sequence). The CDR3 region has the DNA TGTGCCAGCAGCCAAGATGTCCGTGGGACCGGGGAGCTGTTTTTT. It codes for CASSQDVRGTGELFF.

This clonotype occurred many times. The V and J genes are TRBV12-3 or TRBV12-4 and TRBJ1-5; D unresolved. V lost 8 bases and J 0 bases, leaving 11 bases between the germline ends. This CDR3 has 14 residues. DNA for the CDR3: TGTGCCAGCGGAATTGGGGATAGCAATCAGCCCCAGCATTTT. It is translated as CASGIGDSNQPQHF.

This clonotype was seen at least ten times. Mismatch with germline at one junction end may stem from a read error. V usage is TRBV11-2 and J usage is TRBJ2-1; tentatively, D is TRBD1 (5 bases). The CDR3 covers 16 residues. Germline V gives CDR1 SGHAT, CDR2 FQNNGV. As DNA, the CDR3 is TGTGCCAGCCGCTTCCGTTGGGGCGGCCACTTTGATGAGCAGTTCTTC. Its translation is CASRFRWGGHFDEQFF.